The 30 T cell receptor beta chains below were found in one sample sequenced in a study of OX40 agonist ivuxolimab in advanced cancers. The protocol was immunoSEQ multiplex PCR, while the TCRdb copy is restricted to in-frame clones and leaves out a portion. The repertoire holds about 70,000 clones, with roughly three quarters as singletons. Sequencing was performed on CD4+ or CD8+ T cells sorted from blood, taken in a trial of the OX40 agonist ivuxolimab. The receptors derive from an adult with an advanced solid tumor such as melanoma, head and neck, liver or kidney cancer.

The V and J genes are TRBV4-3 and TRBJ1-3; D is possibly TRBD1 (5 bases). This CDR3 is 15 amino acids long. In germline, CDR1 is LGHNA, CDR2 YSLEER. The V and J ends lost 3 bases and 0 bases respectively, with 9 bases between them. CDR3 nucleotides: TGCGCCAGCAGCCATCAGGGCCTCTCTGGAAACACCATATATTTT. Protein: CASSHQGLSGNTIYF.

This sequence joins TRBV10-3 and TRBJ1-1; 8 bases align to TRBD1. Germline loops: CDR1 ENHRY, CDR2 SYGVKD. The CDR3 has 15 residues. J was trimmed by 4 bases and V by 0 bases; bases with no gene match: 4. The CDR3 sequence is CAISESGQGATEAFF. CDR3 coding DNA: TGTGCCATCAGTGAGTCTGGGCAGGGGGCCACTGAAGCTTTCTTT.

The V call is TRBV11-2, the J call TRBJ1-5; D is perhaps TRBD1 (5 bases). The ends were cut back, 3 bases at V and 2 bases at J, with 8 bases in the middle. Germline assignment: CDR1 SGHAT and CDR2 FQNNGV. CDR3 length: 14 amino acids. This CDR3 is CASSLGVGNQPQHF. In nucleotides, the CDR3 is TGTGCCAGCAGCTTGGGGGTAGGCAATCAGCCCCAGCATTTT.

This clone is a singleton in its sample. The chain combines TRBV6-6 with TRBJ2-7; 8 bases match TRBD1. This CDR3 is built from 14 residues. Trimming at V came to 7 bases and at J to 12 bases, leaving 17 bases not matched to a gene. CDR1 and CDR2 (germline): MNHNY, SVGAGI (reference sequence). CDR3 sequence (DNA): TGTGCCAGCACCTCTGATGGACAGGGAAAAGGTCTGTACTTC. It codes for CASTSDGQGKGLYF.

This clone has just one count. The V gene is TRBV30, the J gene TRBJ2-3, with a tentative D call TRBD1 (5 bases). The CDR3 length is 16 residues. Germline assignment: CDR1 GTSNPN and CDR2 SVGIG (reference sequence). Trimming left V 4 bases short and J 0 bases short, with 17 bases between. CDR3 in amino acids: CAWIHARTPSTDTQYF. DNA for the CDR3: TGTGCCTGGATTCACGCCCGGACACCAAGCACAGATACGCAGTATTTT.

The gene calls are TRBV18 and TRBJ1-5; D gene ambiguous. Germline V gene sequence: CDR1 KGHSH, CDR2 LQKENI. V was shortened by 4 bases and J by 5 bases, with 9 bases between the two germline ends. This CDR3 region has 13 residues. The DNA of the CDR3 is TGTGCCAGCTCACTTGGGGAATATCAGCCCCAGCATTTT. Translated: CASSLGEYQPQHF. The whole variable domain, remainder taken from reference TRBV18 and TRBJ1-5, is NAGVMQNPRHLVRRRGQEARLRCSPMKGHSHVYWYRQLPEEGLKFMVYLQKENIIDESGMPKERFSAEFPKEGPSILRIQQVVRGDSAAYFCASSLGEYQPQHFGDGTRLSIL.

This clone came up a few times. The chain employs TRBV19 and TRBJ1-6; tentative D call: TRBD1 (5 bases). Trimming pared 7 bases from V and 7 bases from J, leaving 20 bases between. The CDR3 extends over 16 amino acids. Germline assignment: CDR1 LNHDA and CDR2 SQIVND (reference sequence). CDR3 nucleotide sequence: TGTGCCAGTAAGGTGGGGCAGGCTGGCCAGAATTCACCCCTCCACTTT. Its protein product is CASKVGQAGQNSPLHF. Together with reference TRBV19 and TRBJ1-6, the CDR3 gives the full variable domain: DGGITQSPKYLFRKEGQNVTLSCEQNLNHDAMYWYRQDPGQGLRLIYYSQIVNDFQKGDIAEGYSVSREKKESFPLTVTSAQKNPTAFYLCASKVGQAGQNSPLHFGNGTRLTVT.

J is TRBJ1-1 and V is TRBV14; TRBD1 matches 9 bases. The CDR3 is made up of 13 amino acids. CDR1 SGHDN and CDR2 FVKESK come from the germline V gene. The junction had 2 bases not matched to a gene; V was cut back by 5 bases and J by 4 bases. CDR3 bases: TGTGCCAGCAGCTGGGGACAGGGCACTGAAGCTTTCTTT. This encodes CASSWGQGTEAFF.

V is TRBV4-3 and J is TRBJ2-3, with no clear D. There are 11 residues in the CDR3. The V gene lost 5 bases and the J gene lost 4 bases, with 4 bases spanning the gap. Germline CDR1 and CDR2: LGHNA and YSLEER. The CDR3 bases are TGCGCCAGCAGCTTGGCAGATACGCAGTATTTT. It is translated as CASSLADTQYF.

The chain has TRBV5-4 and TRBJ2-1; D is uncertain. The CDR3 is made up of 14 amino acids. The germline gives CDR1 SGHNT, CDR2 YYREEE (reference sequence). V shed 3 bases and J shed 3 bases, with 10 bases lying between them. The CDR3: CASSSMGLYNEQFF. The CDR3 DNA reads TGTGCCAGCAGCTCCATGGGCCTCTACAATGAGCAGTTCTTC.

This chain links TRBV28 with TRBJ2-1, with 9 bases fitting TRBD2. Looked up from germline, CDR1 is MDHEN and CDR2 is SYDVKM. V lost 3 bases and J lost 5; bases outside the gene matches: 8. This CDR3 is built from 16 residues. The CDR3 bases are TGTGCCAGCAGTTTTCTGCAGCGGGAGGTAAACAATGAGCAGTTCTTC. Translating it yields CASSFLQREVNNEQFF.

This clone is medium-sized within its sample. This CDR3 is CAWSVGLAGDTDTQYF. CDR3 sequence (DNA): TGTGCCTGGAGTGTGGGACTAGCGGGGGACACAGATACGCAGTATTTT. The genes are TRBV30 and TRBJ2-3; 14 positions agree with TRBD2. The CDR3 consists of 16 residues. Germline V gene lookup returns CDR1 GTSNPN and CDR2 SVGIG (reference sequence). The ends lost 0 bases at V and 2 bases at J; junction bases unmatched: 1.

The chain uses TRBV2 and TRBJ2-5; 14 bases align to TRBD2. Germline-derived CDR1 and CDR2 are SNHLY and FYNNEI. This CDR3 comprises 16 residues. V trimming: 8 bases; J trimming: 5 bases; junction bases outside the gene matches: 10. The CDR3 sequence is CASVTGLAGASETQYF. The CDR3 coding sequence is TGTGCCAGCGTAACGGGACTAGCGGGGGCGAGTGAGACCCAGTACTTC.

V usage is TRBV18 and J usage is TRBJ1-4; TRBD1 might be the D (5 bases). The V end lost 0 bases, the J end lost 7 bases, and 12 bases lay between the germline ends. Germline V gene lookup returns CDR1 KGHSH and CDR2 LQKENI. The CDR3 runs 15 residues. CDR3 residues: CASSPPSAQGEKLFF. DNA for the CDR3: TGTGCCAGCTCACCACCCTCAGCCCAGGGTGAAAAACTGTTTTTT.

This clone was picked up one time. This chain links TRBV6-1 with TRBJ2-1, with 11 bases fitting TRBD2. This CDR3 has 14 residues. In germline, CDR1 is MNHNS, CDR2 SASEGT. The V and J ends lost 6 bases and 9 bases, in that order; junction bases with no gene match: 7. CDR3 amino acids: CASRSGTSGTEQFF. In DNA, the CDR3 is TGTGCCAGCAGGTCCGGGACTAGCGGCACTGAGCAGTTCTTC.

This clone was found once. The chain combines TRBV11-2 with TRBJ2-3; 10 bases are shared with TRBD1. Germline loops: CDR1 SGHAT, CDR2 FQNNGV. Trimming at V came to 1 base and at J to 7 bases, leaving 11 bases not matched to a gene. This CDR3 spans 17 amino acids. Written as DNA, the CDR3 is TGTGCCAGCAGCTTAGGCGTCGCCGGGACAGGGGTAAATACGCAGTATTTT. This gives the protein CASSLGVAGTGVNTQYF. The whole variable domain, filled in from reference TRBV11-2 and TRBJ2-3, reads EAGVAQSPRYKIIEKRQSVAFWCNPISGHATLYWYQQILGQGPKLLIQFQNNGVVDDSQLPKDRFSAERLKGVDSTLKIQPAKLEDSAVYLCASSLGVAGTGVNTQYFGPGTRLTVL.

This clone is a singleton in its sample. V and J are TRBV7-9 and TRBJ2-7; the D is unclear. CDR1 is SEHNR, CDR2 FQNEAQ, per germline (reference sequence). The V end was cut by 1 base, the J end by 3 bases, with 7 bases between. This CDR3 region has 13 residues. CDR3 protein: CASSLGFFYEQYF. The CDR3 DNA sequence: TGTGCCAGCAGCTTAGGTTTCTTCTACGAGCAGTACTTC.

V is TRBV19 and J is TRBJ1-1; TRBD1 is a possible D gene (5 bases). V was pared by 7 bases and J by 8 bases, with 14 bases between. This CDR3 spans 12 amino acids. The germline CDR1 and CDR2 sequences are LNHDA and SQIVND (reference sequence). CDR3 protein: CASNPGRGEAFF. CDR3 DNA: TGTGCCAGTAACCCAGGACGGGGGGAAGCTTTCTTT.

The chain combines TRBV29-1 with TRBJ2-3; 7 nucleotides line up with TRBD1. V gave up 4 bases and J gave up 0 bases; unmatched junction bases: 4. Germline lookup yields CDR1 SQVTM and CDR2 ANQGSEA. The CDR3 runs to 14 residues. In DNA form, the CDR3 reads TGCAGCGTTGGAGGGGACAGAAGCACAGATACGCAGTATTTT. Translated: CSVGGDRSTDTQYF.

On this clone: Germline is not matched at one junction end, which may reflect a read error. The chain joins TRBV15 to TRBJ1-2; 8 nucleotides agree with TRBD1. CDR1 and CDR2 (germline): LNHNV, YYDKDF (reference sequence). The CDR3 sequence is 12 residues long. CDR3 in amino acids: CATSRGTGRPGF. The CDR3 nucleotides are TGTGCCACCAGCAGAGGGACAGGGCGACCGGGCTTC. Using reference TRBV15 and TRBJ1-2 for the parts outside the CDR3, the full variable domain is DAMVIQNPRYQVTQFGKPVTLSCSQTLNHNVMYWYQQKSSQAPKLLFHYYDKDFNNEADTPDNFQSRRPNTSFCFLDIRSPGLGDTAMYLCATSRGTGRPGFGSGTRLTVV.

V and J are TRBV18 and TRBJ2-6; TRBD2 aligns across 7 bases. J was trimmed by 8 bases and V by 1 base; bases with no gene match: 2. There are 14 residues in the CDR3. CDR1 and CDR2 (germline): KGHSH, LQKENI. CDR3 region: CASSPQGGPNVLTF. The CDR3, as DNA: TGTGCCAGCTCACCACAGGGAGGGCCCAACGTCCTGACTTTC.

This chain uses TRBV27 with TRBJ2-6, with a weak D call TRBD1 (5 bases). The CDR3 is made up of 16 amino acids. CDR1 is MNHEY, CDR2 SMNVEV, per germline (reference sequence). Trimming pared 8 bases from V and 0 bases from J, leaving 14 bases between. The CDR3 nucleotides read TGTGCCAGCGCTTCCGACAGTCTCTCTGGGGCCAACGTCCTGACTTTC. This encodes CASASDSLSGANVLTF.

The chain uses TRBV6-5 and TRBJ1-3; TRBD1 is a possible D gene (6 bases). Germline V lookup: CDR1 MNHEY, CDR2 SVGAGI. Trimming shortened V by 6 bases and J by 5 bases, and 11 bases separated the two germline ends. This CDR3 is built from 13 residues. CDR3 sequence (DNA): TGTGCCAGCAGCTCGGACAGAAGAAACACCATATATTTT. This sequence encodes CASSSDRRNTIYF.

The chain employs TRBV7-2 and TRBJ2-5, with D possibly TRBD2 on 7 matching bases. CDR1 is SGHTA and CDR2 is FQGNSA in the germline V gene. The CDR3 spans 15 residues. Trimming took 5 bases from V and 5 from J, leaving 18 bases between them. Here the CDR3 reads CASSRAGGLIETQYF. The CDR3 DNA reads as TGTGCCAGCAGCCGAGCCGGGGGGCTTATTGAGACCCAGTACTTC. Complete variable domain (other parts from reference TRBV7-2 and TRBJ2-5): GAGVSQSPSNKVTEKGKDVELRCDPISGHTALYWYRQSLGQGLEFLIYFQGNSAPDKSGLPSDRFSAERTGGSVSTLTIQRTQQEDSAVYLCASSRAGGLIETQYFGPGTRLLVL.

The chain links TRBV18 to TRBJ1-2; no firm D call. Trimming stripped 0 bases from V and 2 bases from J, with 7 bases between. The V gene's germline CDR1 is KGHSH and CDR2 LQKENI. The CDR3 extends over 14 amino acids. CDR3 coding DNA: TGTGCCAGCTCACCACCGGAGGGAAACTATGGCTACACCTTC. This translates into CASSPPEGNYGYTF.

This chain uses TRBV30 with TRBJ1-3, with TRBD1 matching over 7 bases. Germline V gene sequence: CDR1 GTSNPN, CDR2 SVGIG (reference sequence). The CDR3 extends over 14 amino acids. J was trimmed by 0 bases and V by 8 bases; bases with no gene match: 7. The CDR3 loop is CAARQGFSGNTIYF. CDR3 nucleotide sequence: TGTGCCGCCAGACAGGGCTTCTCTGGAAACACCATATATTTT.

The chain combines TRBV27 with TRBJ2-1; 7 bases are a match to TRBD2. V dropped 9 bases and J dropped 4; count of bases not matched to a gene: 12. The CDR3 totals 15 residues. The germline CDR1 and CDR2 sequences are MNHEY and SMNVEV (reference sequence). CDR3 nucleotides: TGTGCCAGTCTCTCCTCGACGGGGGGATACAATGAGCAGTTCTTC. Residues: CASLSSTGGYNEQFF.

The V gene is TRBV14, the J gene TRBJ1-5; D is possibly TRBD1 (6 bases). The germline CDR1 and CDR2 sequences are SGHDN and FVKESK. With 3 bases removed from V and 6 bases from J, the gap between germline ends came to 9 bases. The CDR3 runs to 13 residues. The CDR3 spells CASSQGAGQPQHF. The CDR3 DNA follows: TGTGCCAGCAGCCAGGGGGCCGGTCAGCCCCAGCATTTT. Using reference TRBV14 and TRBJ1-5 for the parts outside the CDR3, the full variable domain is EAGVTQFPSHSVIEKGQTVTLRCDPISGHDNLYWYRRVMGKEIKFLLHFVKESKQDESGMPNNRFLAERTGGTYSTLKVQPAELEDSGVYFCASSQGAGQPQHFGDGTRLSIL.

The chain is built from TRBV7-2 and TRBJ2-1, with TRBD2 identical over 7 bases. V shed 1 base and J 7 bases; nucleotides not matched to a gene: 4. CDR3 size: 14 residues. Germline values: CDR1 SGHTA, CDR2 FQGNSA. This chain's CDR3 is CASSLGGSKNEQFF. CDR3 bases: TGTGCCAGCAGCTTAGGCGGGAGCAAGAATGAGCAGTTCTTC.

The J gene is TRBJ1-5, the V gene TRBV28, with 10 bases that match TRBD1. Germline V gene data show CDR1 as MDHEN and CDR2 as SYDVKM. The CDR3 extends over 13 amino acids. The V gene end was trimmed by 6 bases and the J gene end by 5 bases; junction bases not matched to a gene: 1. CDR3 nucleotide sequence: TGTGCCAGCAGCGGGACAGGGGATCAGCCCCAGCATTTT. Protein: CASSGTGDQPQHF. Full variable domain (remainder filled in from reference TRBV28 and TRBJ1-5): DVKVTQSSRYLVKRTGEKVFLECVQDMDHENMFWYRQDPGLGLRLIYFSYDVKMKEKGDIPEGYSVSREKKERFSLILESASTNQTSMYLCASSGTGDQPQHFGDGTRLSIL.